The subject of this entry is one T cell receptor beta chain. An end of the junction does not agree with germline; a read error may underlie this. The CDR3 extends over 13 amino acids. This record belongs to a study of tumor and adjacent non-tumor tissue in lung cancer. RNA was extracted from bulk tissue without any cell sorting. Three rounds of nested PCR, following a modified ARM-PCR protocol, produced the TCRbeta library. Using its own MiXCR run on the multiplex PCR reads, TCRdb lists one record per CDR3 protein. Seen here are over 85,000 distinct CDR3 sequences, 84% observed once, and the top ten hold approximately 22%.

The chain recombines TRBV12-3 or TRBV12-4 with TRBJ1-2, with TRBD1 as a possible D gene (6 bases). This TCR derives from a man in his sixties or seventies with non-small cell lung cancer. Sequences were obtained from lung tumor tissue. CDR3 residues: CTSSLTGSCGYTF. In nucleotides, the CDR3 is TGTACCAGCAGTTTGACAGGAAGCTGTGGCTACACCTTC.